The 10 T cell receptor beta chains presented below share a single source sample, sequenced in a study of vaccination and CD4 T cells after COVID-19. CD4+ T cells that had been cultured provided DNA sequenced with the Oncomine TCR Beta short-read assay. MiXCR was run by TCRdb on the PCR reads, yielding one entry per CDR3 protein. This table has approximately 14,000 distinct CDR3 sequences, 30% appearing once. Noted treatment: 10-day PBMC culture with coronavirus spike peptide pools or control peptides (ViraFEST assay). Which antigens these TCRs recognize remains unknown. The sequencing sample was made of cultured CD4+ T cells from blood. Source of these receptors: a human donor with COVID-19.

For the CDR3, the DNA is TGTGCCAGCAGTTATGTTGCAGGGTCGGGAGACGGGGAGCTGTTTTTT. Translation: CASSYVAGSGDGELFF. The V gene is TRBV6-5, the J gene TRBJ2-2; TRBD2 might be the D (6 bases). The CDR3 totals 16 residues. The V end lost 3 bases, the J end lost 7 bases, and 18 bases lay between the germline ends. CDR1 and CDR2 from the germline V gene are MNHEY and SVGAGI.

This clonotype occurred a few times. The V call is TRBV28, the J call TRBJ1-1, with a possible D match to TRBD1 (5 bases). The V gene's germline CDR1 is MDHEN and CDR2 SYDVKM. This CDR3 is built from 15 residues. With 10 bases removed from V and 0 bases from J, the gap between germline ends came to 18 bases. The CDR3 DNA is TGTGCCACCTCTGACGGGGGAAGGGTGAACACTGAAGCTTTCTTT. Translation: CATSDGGRVNTEAFF.

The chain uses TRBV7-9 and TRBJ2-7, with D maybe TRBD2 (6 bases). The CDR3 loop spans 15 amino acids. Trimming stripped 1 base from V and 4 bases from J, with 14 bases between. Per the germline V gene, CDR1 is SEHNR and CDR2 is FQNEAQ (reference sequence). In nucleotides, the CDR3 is TGTGCCAGCAGCTTAGAGGGCGGGGCCGGATACGAGCAGTACTTC. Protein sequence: CASSLEGGAGYEQYF.

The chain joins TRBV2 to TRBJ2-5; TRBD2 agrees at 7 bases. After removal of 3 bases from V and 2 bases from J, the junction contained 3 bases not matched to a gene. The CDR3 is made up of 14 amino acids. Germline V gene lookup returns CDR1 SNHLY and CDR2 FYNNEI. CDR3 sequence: CASSEVRGQETQYF. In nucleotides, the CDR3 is TGTGCCAGCAGTGAGGTGCGGGGGCAAGAGACCCAGTACTTC. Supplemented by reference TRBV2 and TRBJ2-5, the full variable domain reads EPEVTQTPSHQVTQMGQEVILRCVPISNHLYFYWYRQILGQKVEFLVSFYNNEISEKSEIFDDQFSVERPDGSNFTLKIRSTKLEDSAMYFCASSEVRGQETQYFGPGTRLLVL.

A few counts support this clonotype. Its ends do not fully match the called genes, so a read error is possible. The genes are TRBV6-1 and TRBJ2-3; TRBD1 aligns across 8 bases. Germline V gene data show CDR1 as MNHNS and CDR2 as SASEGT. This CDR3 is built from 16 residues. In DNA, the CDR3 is TGTGCCAGCAGCCATCCGGGACAGGACACCACATATACGCAGTATTTT. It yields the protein CASSHPGQDTTYTQYF.

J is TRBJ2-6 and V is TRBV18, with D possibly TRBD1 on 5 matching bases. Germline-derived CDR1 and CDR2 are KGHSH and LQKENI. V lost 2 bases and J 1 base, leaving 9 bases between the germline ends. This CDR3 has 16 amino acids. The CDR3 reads CASSPIGASGANVLTF. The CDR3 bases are TGTGCCAGCTCACCAATAGGGGCATCTGGGGCCAACGTCCTGACTTTC.

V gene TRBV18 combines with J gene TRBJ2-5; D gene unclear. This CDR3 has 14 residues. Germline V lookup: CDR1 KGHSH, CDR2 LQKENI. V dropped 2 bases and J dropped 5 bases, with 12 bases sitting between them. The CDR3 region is CASSPFQDLETQYF. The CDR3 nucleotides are TGTGCCAGCTCACCATTCCAGGATTTGGAGACCCAGTACTTC.

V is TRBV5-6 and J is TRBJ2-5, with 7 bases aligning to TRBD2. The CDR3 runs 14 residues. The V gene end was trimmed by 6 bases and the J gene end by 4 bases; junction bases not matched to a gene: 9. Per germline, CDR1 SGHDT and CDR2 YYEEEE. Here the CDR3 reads CASTYSGGRETQYF. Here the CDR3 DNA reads TGTGCCAGCACCTACTCGGGGGGTCGAGAGACCCAGTACTTC.

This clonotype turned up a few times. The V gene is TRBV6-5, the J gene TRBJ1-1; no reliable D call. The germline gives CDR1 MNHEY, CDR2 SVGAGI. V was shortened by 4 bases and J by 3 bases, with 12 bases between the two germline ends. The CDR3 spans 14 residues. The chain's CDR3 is CASSSGRAYTEAFF. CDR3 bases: TGTGCCAGCAGTTCGGGGAGAGCGTACACTGAAGCTTTCTTT.

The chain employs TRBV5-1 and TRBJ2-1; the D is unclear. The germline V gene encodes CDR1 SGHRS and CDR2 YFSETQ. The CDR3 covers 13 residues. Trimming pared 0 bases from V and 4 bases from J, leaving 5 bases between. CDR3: CASSLGAYNEQFF. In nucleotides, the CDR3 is TGCGCCAGCAGCTTGGGGGCGTACAATGAGCAGTTCTTC.